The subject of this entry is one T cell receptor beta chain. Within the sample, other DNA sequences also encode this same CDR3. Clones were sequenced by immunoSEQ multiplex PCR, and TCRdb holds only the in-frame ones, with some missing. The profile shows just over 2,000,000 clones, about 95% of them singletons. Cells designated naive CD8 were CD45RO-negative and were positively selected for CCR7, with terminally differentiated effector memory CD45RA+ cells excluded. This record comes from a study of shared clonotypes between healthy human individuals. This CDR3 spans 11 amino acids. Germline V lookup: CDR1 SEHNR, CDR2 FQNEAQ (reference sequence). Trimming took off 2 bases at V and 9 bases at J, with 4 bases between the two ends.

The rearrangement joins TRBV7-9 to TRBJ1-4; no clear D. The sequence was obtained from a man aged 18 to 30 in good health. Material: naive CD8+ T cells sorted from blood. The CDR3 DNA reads TGTGCCAGCAGCTTATCTCAAAAACTGTTTTTT. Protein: CASSLSQKLFF.